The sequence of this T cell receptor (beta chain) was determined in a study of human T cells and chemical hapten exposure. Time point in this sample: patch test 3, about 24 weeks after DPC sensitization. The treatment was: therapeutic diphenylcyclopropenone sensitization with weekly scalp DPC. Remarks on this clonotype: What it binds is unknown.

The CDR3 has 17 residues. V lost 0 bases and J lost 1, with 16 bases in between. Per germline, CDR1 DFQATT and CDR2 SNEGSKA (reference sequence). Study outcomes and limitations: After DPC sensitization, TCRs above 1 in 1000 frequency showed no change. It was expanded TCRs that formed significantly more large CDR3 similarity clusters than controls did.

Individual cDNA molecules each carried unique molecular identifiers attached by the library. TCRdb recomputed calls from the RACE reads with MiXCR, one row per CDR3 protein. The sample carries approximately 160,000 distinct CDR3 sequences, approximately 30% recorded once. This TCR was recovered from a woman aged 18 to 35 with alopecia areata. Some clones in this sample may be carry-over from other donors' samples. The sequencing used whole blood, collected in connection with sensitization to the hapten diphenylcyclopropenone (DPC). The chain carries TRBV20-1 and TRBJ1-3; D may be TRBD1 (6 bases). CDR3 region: CSAREGGRGKSGNTIYF. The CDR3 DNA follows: TGCAGTGCTAGAGAGGGGGGCAGGGGAAAGTCTGGAAACACCATATATTTT.